This is a list of T cell receptor beta chains from one sample in a study of blood T cells in healthy people across ages. TCRdb fed the 5' RACE reads into MiXCR, producing one record per CDR3 protein. The data show approximately 800,000 distinct CDR3 sequences, 58% seen once. Sample: blood. The receptors were gathered from a man younger than 40 in good health. The CDR3 runs from the conserved cysteine through the conserved F or W. D genes are given only for firm matches. The size field is filled for only some rows; it gives once, few, many or a size class.

d_call	v_call	j_call	clone_size	cdr3_nt	cdr3_aa
TRBD1	TRBV20-1	TRBJ2-7	few	TGCAGTGCCAAACCCCCGACAGGGAACTACGAGCAGTACTTC	CSAKPPTGNYEQYF
.	TRBV4-1	TRBJ2-5	few	TGCGCCAGCAGCCAGGTCTGGTCGGGGGAGACCCAGTACTTC	CASSQVWSGETQYF
.	TRBV12-3/TRBV12-4	TRBJ1-2	once	TGTGCCAGCAGAAGCGGGGACACATTCTATGGCTACACCTTC	CASRSGDTFYGYTF
TRBD2	TRBV11-1	TRBJ2-1	.	TGTGCCAGCAGCTTTGAAAAGCGGGAGAGTGTCGCGCAGTTCTTC	CASSFEKRESVAQFF
.	TRBV21-1	TRBJ2-7	.	TGTGCCAGCAGCTTGGGCGCGGAGGCCTACGAGCAGTACTTC	CASSLGAEAYEQYF
TRBD1	TRBV20-1	TRBJ2-3	.	TGCAGTGCCAGAGGTTGGAACACCGGGACAGGGGGAAATGCGCAGTATTTT	CSARGWNTGTGGNAQYF
TRBD2	TRBV4-1	TRBJ2-4	.	TGCGCCAGCAGCCAAGGTTCCGGGACTAGTCTTCAGTACTTC	CASSQGSGTSLQYF
TRBD2	TRBV20-1	TRBJ2-7	few	TGCAGTGCGCGGGGGAAGGTCTACGAGCAGTACTTC	CSARGKVYEQYF
TRBD2	TRBV20-1	TRBJ2-7	.	TGCAGTGCTGACAGTAGCGGGCTGCCTACCTACGAGCAGTACTTC	CSADSSGLPTYEQYF
.	TRBV6-6	TRBJ2-5	few	TGTGCCAGCAGTTACGTGAGGGGACAAGAGACCCAGTACTTC	CASSYVRGQETQYF
.	TRBV7-9	TRBJ2-1	few	TGTGCCAGCAGCTTAGATCCCGGGGTGGGGCAGTTCTTC	CASSLDPGVGQFF
.	TRBV28	TRBJ2-7	.	TGTGCCAGCAGAGTACGGGACTTAACCTACGAGCAGTACTTC	CASRVRDLTYEQYF
.	TRBV7-9	TRBJ2-3	few	TGTGCCAGCAGCTTAGAATACAGGGGACTTACCCCACAGTATTTT	CASSLEYRGLTPQYF
.	TRBV20-1	TRBJ1-5	.	TGCAGTGCTAGCTCAAACCTCAGGAATCAGCCCCAGCATTTT	CSASSNLRNQPQHF
TRBD1	TRBV5-1	TRBJ2-7	.	TGCGCCAGCAGCGAAGACAGGGACCCCGGGTCCTTTTACGAGCAGTACTTC	CASSEDRDPGSFYEQYF
.	TRBV14	TRBJ2-1	.	TGTGCCAGCAGCCCCAATGGGGACGAATGGGATTACAATGAGCAGTTCTTC	CASSPNGDEWDYNEQFF
.	TRBV7-9	TRBJ1-5	.	TGTGCCAGCAGTGACACTTCGGCGCCCCAGCATTTT	CASSDTSAPQHF
TRBD1	TRBV3-1	TRBJ2-7	.	TGTGCCAGCAGCCGGCCCTTCGCCGGGACAGGGCGCGAGCAGTACTTC	CASSRPFAGTGREQYF
.	TRBV18	TRBJ2-5	.	TGTGCCAGCTCAATGACGCCTACAGGGTGTGAGCAGTACTTC	CASSMTPTGCEQYF
.	TRBV5-1	TRBJ2-2	.	TGCGCCAGCAGCTTTACCCCGGGCACCGGGGAGCTGTTTTTT	CASSFTPGTGELFF
.	TRBV29-1	TRBJ1-1	.	TGCAGCGTTGGTTTAAGCATGAACACTGAAGCTTTCTTT	CSVGLSMNTEAFF
.	TRBV4-1	TRBJ2-5	once	TGCGCCAGCAGTCCACTGGGTCATCCAGAGACCCAGTACTTC	CASSPLGHPETQYF
.	TRBV20-1	TRBJ2-7	.	TGCAGTGCTAGAGGAGGAGGTGTTCGCGAGCAGTACTTC	CSARGGGVREQYF
TRBD2	TRBV29-1	TRBJ2-1	.	TGCAGCGTTGAAGGACTAGCGGGAGTACAGGAGCAGTTCTTC	CSVEGLAGVQEQFF
.	TRBV12-5	TRBJ2-1	.	TGTGCTAGTGGTTCAGGGGTTTACAATGAGCAGTTCTTC	CASGSGVYNEQFF
.	TRBV7-2	TRBJ2-7	.	TGTGCCAGCAGCTTAGCGGGGGGTGGCTCCTACGAGCAGTACTTC	CASSLAGGGSYEQYF
.	TRBV4-2	TRBJ2-7	.	TGTGCCAGCAGCCAGAGTCCGCCTACCTCCTCCTACGAGCAGTACTTC	CASSQSPPTSSYEQYF
TRBD2	TRBV3-1	TRBJ2-1	.	TGTGCCAGCAGCTTACATAGCGGGGGAGCCCTCTACAATGAGCAGTTCTTC	CASSLHSGGALYNEQFF
.	TRBV29-1	TRBJ2-1	few	TGCAGCGTTGTTCCGGGAGACGGTGAGCAGTTCTTC	CSVVPGDGEQFF
TRBD1	TRBV6-5	TRBJ2-1	.	TGTGCCAGCAGAAGGGGGCTAGGGGGCGGCTATGAGCAGTTCTTC	CASRRGLGGGYEQFF
.	TRBV12-3/TRBV12-4	TRBJ2-5	few	TGTGCCAGCAGTTTAGAACAGCAAGAGACCCAGTACTTC	CASSLEQQETQYF
.	TRBV3-1	TRBJ2-3	.	TGTGCCAGCAGCCAAGTGGGGCCTCCGCAGTATTTT	CASSQVGPPQYF
.	TRBV18	TRBJ2-7	.	TGTGCCAGCTCAGCGACTAGTCGGGGCGAGCAGTACTTC	CASSATSRGEQYF
.	TRBV20-1	TRBJ1-4	few	TGCAGTGCTAGCCTCGACTGGACTAATGAAAAACTGTTTTTT	CSASLDWTNEKLFF
TRBD2	TRBV10-3	TRBJ2-1	.	TGTGCCATCAGTGAGCTACCGGGACTAGCGGGAAGATCGGCGGGCGATGAGCAGTTCTTC	CAISELPGLAGRSAGDEQFF
.	TRBV25-1	TRBJ2-1	.	TGTGCCAGCACGAGGGCCAGCTCCTACAATGAGCAGTTCTTC	CASTRASSYNEQFF
TRBD2	TRBV7-2	TRBJ2-1	.	TGTGCCAGCAGCCGGACTAGCAGGGGCTACAATGAGCAGTTCTTC	CASSRTSRGYNEQFF
TRBD1	TRBV7-9	TRBJ2-7	.	TGTGCCAGCACTTCCGCCGGGACAGGGCGGGTCGAGCAGTACTTC	CASTSAGTGRVEQYF
TRBD1	TRBV25-1	TRBJ2-7	.	TGTGCCAGCAGTGAATCTACAGGGGGCTCCGAGCAGTACTTC	CASSESTGGSEQYF